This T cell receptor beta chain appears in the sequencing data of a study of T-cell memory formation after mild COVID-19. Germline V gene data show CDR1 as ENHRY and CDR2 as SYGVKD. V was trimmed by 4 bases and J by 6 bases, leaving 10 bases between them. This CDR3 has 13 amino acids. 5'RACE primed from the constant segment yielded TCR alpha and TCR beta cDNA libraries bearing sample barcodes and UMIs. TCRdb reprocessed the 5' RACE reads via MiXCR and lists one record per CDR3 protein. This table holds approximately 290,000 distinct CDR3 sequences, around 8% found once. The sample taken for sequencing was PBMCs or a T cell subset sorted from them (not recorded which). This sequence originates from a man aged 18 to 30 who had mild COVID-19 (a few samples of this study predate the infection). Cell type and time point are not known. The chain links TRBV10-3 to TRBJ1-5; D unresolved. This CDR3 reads CAISGAVGQPQHF. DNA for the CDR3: TGTGCCATCAGTGGGGCGGTTGGTCAGCCCCAGCATTTT.